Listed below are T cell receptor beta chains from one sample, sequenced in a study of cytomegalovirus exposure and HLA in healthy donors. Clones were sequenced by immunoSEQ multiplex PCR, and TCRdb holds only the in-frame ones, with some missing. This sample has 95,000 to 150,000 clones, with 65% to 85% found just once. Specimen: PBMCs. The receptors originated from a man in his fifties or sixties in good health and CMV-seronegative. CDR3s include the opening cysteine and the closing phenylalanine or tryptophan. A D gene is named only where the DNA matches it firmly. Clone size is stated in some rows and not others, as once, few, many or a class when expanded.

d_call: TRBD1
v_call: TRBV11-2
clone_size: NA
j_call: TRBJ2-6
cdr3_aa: CASSHLRTGAFSGANVLTF
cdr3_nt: TGTGCCAGCAGCCACCTAAGGACAGGGGCCTTCTCTGGGGCCAACGTCCTGACTTTC

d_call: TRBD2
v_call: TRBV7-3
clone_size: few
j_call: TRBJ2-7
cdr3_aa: CASSPRTSGYEQYF
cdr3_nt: TGTGCCAGCAGCCCACGGACTAGCGGGTACGAGCAGTACTTC

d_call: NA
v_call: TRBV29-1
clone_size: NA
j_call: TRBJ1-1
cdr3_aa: CSVVGGGLAEAFF
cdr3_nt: TGCAGCGTTGTGGGTGGGGGGTTGGCTGAAGCTTTCTTT

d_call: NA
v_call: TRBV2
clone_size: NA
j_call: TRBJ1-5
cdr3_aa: CASSPQGISNQPQHF
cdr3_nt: TGTGCCAGCAGTCCCCAGGGTATAAGCAATCAGCCCCAGCATTTT

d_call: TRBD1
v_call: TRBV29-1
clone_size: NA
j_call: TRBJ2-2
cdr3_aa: CSVGQGAGELFF
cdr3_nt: TGCAGCGTTGGACAGGGGGCCGGGGAGCTGTTTTTT

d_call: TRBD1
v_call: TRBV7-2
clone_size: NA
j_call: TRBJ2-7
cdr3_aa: CASSLTSVRTGGSGYEQYF
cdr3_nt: TGTGCCAGCAGCTTAACCTCGGTGAGGACAGGGGGCTCTGGCTACGAGCAGTACTTC

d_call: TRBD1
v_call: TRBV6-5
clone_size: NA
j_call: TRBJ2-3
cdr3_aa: CASSWGTGPSEDTQYF
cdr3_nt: TGTGCCAGCAGTTGGGGGACAGGGCCCTCCGAAGATACGCAGTATTTT

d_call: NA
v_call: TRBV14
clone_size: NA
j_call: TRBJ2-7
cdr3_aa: CASSQGIGQTYEQYF
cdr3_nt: TGTGCCAGCAGCCAGGGGATTGGACAGACCTACGAGCAGTACTTC

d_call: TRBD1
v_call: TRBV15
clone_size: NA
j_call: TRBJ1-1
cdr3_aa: CATSKGARTEAFF
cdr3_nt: TGTGCCACCAGCAAGGGGGCAAGGACTGAAGCTTTCTTT

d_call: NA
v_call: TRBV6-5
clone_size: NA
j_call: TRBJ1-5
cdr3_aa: CASSLQGKNQPQHF
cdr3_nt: TGTGCCAGCAGTCTACAGGGTAAAAATCAGCCCCAGCATTTT

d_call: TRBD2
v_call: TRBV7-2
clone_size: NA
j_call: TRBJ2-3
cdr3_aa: CASSLVSGGAADTQYF
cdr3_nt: TGTGCCAGCAGCTTAGTTAGCGGGGGGGCGGCAGATACGCAGTATTTT

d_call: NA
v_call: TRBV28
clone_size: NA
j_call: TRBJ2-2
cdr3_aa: CASSFRPQGANTGELFF
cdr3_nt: TGTGCCAGCAGTTTTAGGCCGCAGGGCGCGAACACCGGGGAGCTGTTTTTT

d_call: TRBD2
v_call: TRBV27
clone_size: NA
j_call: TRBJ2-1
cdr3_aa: CASSFRRGAYNEQFF
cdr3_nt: TGTGCCAGCAGTTTTAGGCGGGGGGCCTACAATGAGCAGTTCTTC

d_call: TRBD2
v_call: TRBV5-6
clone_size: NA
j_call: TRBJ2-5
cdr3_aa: CASSLSLAGEETQYF
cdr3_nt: TGTGCCAGCAGCTTGTCACTAGCGGGGGAAGAGACCCAGTACTTC

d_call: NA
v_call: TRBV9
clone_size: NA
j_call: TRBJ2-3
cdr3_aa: CASSVGTNHADTQYF
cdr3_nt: TGTGCCAGCAGCGTGGGGACAAACCACGCAGATACGCAGTATTTT

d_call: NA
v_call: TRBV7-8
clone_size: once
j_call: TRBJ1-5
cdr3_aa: CASSLWGDQPQHF
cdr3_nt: TGTGCCAGCAGCTTATGGGGGGATCAGCCCCAGCATTTT

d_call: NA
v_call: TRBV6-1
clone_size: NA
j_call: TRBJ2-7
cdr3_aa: CASSEGGWGDEQYF
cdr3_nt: TGTGCCAGCAGTGAAGGTGGGTGGGGGGACGAGCAGTACTTC

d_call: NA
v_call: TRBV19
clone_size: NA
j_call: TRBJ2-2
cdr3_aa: CATAGAGGTGELFF
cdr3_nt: TGTGCCACTGCAGGGGCTGGCGGCACCGGGGAGCTGTTTTTT

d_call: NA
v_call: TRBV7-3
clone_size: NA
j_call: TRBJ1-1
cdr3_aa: CASSLVPNTEAFF
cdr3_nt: TGTGCCAGCAGCCTAGTCCCGAACACTGAAGCTTTCTTT

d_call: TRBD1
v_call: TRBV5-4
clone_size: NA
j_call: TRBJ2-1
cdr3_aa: CASSLGQGAYNEQFF
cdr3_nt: TGTGCCAGCAGCTTAGGACAGGGCGCCTACAATGAGCAGTTCTTC

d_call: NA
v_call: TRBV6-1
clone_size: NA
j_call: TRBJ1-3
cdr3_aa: CASRQSSGNTIYF
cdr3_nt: TGTGCCAGCAGACAGTCCTCTGGAAACACCATATATTTT

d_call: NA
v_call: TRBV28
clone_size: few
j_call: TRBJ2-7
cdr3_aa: CASSSSVPYEQYF
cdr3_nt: TGTGCCAGCAGTTCCTCAGTACCCTACGAGCAGTACTTC

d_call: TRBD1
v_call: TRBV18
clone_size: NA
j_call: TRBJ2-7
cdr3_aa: CASSPGVGQVHEQYF
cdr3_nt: TGTGCCAGCTCACCAGGGGTGGGACAGGTGCACGAGCAGTACTTC

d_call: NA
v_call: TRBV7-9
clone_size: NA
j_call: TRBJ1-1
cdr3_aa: CASSLQGGTEAFF
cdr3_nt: TGTGCCAGCAGCTTGCAGGGAGGGACTGAAGCTTTCTTT

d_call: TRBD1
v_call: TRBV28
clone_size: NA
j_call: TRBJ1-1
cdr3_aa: CASSGDREIVNTEAFF
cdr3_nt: TGTGCCAGCAGTGGTGACAGGGAAATAGTGAACACTGAAGCTTTCTTT

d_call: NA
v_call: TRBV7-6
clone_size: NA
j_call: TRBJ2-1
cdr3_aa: CASSPRVGGGNEQFF
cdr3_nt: TGTGCCAGCAGCCCCCGCGTTGGGGGAGGAAATGAGCAGTTCTTC

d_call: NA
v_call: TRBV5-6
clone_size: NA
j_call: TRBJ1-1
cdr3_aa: CASSFDLAVNTEAFF
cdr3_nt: TGTGCCAGCAGCTTCGACCTCGCGGTGAACACTGAAGCTTTCTTT

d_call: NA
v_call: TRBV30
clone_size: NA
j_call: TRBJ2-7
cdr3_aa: CAWGLYEQYF
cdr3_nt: TGTGCCTGGGGGCTCTACGAGCAGTACTTC

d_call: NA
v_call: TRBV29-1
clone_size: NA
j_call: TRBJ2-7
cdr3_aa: CSVERQGGYEQYF
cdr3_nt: TGCAGCGTTGAAAGGCAGGGGGGCTACGAGCAGTACTTC

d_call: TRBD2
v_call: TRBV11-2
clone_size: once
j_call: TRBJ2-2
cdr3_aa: CASTGGTGTGELFF
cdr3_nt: TGTGCCAGCACGGGGGGGACGGGGACCGGGGAGCTGTTTTTT

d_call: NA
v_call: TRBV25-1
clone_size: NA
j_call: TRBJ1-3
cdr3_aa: CASSAENPVRSGNTIYF
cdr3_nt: TGTGCCAGCAGTGCCGAGAACCCGGTCCGCTCTGGAAACACCATATATTTT

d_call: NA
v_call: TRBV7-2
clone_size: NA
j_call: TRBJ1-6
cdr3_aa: CASSLGRKTNSPLHF
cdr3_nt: TGTGCCAGCAGCTTAGGCCGTAAGACAAATTCACCCCTCCACTTT

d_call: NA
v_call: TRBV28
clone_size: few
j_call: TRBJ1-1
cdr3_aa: CASKYGGNTEAFF
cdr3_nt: TGTGCCAGCAAATACGGCGGGAACACTGAAGCTTTCTTT

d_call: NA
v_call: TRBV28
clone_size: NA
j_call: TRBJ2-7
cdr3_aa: CASSFWATGSSYEQYF
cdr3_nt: TGTGCCAGCAGTTTTTGGGCAACAGGAAGCTCCTACGAGCAGTACTTC

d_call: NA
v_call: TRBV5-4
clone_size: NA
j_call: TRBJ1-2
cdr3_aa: CASSLAIRQNYGYTF
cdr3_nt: TGTGCCAGCAGCTTGGCCATAAGACAGAACTATGGCTACACCTTC

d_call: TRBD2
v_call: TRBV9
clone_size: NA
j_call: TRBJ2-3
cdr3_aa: CASSVDLAGGWSDTQYF
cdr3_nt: TGTGCCAGCAGCGTAGATCTCGCGGGGGGCTGGTCAGATACGCAGTATTTT

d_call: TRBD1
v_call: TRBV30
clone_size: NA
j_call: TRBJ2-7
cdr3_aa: CAWGRDRGREQYF
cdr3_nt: TGTGCCTGGGGAAGGGACAGGGGGCGCGAGCAGTACTTC

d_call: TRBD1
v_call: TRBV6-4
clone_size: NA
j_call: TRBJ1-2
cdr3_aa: CASSDGTGGLGGYTF
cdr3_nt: TGTGCCAGCAGTGACGGGACAGGGGGGCTCGGTGGCTACACCTTC

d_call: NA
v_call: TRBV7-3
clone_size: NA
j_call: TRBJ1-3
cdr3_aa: CASRRGGEGGTIYF
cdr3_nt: TGTGCCAGCAGGAGGGGCGGGGAGGGAGGCACCATATATTTT